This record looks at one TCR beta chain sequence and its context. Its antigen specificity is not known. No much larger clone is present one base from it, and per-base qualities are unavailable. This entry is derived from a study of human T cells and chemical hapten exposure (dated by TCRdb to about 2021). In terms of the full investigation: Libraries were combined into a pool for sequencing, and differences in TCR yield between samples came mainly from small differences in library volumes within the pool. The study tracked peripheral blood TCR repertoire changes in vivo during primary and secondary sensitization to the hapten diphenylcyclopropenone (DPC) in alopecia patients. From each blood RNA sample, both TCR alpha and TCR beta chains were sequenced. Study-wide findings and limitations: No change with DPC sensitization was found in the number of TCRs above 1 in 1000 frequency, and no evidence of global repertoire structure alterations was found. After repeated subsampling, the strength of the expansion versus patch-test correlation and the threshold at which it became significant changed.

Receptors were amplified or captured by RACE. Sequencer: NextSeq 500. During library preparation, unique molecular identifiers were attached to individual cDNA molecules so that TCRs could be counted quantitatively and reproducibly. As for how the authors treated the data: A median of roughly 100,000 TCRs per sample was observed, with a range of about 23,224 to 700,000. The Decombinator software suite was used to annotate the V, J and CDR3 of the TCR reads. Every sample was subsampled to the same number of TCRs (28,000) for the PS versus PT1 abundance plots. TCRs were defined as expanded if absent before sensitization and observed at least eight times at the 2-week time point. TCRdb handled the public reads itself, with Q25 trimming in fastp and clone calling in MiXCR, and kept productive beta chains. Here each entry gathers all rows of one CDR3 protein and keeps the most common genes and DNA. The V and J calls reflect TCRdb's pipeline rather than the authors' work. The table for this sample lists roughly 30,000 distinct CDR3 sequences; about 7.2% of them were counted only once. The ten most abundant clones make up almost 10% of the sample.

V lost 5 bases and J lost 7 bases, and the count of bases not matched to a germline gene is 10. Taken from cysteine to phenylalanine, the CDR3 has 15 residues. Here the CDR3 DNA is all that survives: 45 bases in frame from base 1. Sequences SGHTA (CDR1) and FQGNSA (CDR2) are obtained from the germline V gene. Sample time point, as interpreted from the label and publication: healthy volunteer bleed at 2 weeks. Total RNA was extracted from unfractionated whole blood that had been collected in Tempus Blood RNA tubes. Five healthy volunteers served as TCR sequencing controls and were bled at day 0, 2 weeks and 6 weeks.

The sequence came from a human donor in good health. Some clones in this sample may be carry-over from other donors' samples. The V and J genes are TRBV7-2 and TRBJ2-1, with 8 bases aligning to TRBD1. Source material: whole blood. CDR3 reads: CASSQKTGEWNEQFF. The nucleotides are TGTGCCAGCAGCCAGAAGACAGGGGAATGGAATGAGCAGTTCTTC.